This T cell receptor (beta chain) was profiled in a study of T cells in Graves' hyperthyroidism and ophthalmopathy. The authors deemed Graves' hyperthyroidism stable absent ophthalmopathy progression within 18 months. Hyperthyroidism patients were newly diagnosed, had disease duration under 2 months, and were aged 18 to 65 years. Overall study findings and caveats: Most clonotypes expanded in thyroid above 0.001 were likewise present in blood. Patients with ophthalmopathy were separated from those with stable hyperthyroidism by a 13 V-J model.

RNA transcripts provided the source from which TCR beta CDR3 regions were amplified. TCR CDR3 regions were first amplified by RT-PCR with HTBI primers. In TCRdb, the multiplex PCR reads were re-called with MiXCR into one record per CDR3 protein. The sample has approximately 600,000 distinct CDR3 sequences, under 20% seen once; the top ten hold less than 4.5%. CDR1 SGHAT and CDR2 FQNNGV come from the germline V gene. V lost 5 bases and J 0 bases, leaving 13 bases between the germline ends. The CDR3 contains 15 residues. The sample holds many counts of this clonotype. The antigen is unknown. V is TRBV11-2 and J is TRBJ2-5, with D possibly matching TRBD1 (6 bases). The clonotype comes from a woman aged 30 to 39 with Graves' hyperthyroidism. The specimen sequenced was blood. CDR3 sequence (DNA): TGTGCCAGCAGCAAAGCAGGGACACACCAAGAGACCCAGTACTTC. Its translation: CASSKAGTHQETQYF.